The T cell receptor (beta chain) under discussion was sequenced for a study of metastatic and nonmetastatic thyroid tumors. Patients were all untreated before their thyroid surgery. As originally analysed: Variation in CDR3 across clinicopathological groups served as the basis for constructing a distant-metastasis classifier in papillary thyroid cancer. MiXCR re-clonotyped the PCR reads for TCRdb. V and J calls and clone size were set by TCRdb, not the authors. In the table there are about 20,000 clones, about 11% of which are singletons. Germline V gene sequence: CDR1 MRHNA, CDR2 SNTAGT. The CDR3 sequence is 14 residues long. Losses at the gene ends were 2 bases for V and 4 bases for J; bases not matched to a gene: 5. This clone came up many times. A much larger clone lies a single base off, so this may be a read error. Other DNA sequences in this specimen translate into the identical CDR3.

The chain combines TRBV6-4 with TRBJ2-7; 7 bases are shared with TRBD2. The TCR sequence derives from a female donor with papillary thyroid cancer or a benign thyroid nodule (not recorded which). Some clones in this sample may be carry-over from other donors' samples. Sequencing input: blood. CDR3 sequence: CASSDTAGAYEQYF. The CDR3 bases are TGTGCCAGCAGTGACACCGCGGGAGCTTACGAGCAGTACTTC.